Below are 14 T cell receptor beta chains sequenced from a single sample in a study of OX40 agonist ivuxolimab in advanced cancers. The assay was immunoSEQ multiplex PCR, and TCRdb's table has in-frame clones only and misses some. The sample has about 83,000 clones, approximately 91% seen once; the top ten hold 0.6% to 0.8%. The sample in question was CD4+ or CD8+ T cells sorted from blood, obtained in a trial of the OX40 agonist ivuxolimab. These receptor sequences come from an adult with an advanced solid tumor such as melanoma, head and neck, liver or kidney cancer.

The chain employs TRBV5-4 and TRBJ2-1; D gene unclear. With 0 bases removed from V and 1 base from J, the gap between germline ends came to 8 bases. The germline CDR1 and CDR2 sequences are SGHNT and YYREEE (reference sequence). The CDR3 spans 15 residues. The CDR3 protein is CASSLATLSYNEQFF. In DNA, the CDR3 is TGTGCCAGCAGCTTGGCCACGCTTTCCTACAATGAGCAGTTCTTC.

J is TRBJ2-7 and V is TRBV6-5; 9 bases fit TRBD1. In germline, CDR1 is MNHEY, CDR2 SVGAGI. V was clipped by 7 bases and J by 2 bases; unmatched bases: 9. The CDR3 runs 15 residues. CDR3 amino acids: CASTSGTGFTYEQYF. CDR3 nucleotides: TGTGCCAGCACCTCCGGGACAGGGTTTACCTACGAGCAGTACTTC.

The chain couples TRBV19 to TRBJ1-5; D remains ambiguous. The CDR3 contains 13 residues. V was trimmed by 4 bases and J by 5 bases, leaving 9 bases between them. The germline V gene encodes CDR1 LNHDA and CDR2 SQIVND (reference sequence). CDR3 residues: CASSTGLDQPQHF. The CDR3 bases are TGTGCCAGTAGTACCGGGCTGGATCAGCCCCAGCATTTT.

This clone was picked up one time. In DNA form, the CDR3 reads TGTGCCAGCAGTTACTCGAGGGGCGGATACTACGAGCAGTACTTC. Amino acids: CASSYSRGGYYEQYF. The V call is TRBV6-6, the J call TRBJ2-7; TRBD1 or TRBD2 may be the D gene (5 bases each). Deletions cut 0 bases from V and 3 bases from J, with 12 bases between. Germline V gives CDR1 MNHNY, CDR2 SVGAGI (reference sequence). The CDR3 sequence is 15 residues long.

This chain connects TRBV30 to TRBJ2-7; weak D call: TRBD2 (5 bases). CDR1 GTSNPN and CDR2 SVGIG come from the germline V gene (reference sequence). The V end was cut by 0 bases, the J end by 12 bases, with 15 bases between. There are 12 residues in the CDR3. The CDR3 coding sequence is TGTGCCTGGAGTGTAGGAGGCTTGGCCGGGTACTTC. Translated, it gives CAWSVGGLAGYF. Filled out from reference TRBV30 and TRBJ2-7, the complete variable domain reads SQTIHQWPATLVQPVGSPLSLECTVEGTSNPNLYWYRQAAGRGLQLLFYSVGIGQISSEVPQNLSASRPQDRQFILSSKKLLLSDSGFYLCAWSVGGLAGYFGPGTRLTVT.

The CDR3 DNA reads as TGTGCCAGCAGAATTGGACTTGGGTACTACGAGCAGTACTTC. This encodes CASRIGLGYYEQYF. The chain is built from TRBV27 and TRBJ2-7; a weak D match, TRBD2 (5 bases). The CDR3 extends over 14 amino acids. The germline V and J ends were trimmed by 6 bases and 3 bases, with 15 bases remaining between them. In germline, CDR1 is MNHEY, CDR2 SMNVEV (reference sequence).

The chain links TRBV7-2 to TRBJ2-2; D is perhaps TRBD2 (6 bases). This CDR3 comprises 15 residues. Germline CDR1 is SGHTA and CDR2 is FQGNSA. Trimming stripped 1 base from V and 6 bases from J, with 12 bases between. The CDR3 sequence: CASSLVTRGAGELFF. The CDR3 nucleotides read TGTGCCAGCAGCTTAGTGACTAGAGGGGCCGGGGAGCTGTTTTTT.

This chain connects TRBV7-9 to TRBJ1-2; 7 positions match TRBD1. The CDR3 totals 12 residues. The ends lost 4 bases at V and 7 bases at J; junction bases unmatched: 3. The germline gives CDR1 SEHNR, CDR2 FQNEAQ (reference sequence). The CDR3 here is CASSYWTGGYTF. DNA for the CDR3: TGTGCCAGCAGCTACTGGACAGGTGGCTACACCTTC.

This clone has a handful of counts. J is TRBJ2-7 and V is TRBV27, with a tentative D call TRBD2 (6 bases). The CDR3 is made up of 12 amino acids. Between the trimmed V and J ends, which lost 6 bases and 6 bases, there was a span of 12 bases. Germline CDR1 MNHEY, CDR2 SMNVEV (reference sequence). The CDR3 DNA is TGTGCCAGCAGACCGAACGGGGGCGAGCAGTACTTC. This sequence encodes CASRPNGGEQYF.

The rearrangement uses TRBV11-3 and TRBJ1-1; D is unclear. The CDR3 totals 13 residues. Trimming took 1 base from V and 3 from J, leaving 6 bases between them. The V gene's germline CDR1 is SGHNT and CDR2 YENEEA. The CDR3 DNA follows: TGTGCCAGCAGCTTAGGGTTGGACACTGAAGCTTTCTTT. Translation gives CASSLGLDTEAFF.

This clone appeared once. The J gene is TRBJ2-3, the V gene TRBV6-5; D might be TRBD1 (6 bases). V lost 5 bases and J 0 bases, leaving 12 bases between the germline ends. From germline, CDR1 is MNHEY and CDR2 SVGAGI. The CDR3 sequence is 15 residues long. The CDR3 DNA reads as TGTGCCAGCAGTACCTCAGGGGTTAGCACAGATACGCAGTATTTT. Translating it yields CASSTSGVSTDTQYF.

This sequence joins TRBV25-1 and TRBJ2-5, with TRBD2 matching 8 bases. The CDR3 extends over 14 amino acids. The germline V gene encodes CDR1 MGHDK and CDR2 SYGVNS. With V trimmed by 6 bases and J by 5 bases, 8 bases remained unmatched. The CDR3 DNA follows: TGTGCCAGCAGGGAGAGGACTAGCTTGGAGACCCAGTACTTC. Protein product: CASRERTSLETQYF.

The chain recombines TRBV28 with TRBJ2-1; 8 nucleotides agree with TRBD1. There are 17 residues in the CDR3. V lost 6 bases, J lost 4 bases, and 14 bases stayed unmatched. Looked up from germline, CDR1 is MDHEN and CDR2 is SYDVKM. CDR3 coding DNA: TGTGCCAGCAGCCCTATCGTGGGGACAGGCATGTACAATGAGCAGTTCTTC. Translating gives CASSPIVGTGMYNEQFF.

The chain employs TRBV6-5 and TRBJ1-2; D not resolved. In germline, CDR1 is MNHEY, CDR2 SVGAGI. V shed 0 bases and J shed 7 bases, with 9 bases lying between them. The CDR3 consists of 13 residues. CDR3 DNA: TGTGCCAGCAGTTACTCGAGCGTGGTTGGCTACACCTTC. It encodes CASSYSSVVGYTF.